This T cell receptor (beta chain) was recorded in a study of blood T cells in healthy people across ages. Study-wide results and caveats: With naive T cell percentage, TCR beta diversity showed a strong correlation.

Trimming stripped 5 bases from V and 5 bases from J, with 12 bases between. Looked up from germline, CDR1 is SGHTA and CDR2 is FQGTGA. The CDR3 contains 13 residues. The authors ran a second PCR of about 6 to 12 cycles using a sample-barcoded 5' primer and a J-beta primer mix. Through a template-switch adaptor with 12 random nucleotides, each cDNA molecule received a tag. TCRdb reprocessed the 5' RACE reads with MiXCR, giving one entry per CDR3 protein. The data hold approximately 800,000 distinct CDR3 sequences, with 46% observed a single time. This clonotype was detected ten times or more. No antigen is known for it. The sample providers were healthy Caucasian people from Russia, aged roughly 6 to 95. Samples had at least 7 million PBMCs isolated from them.

This TCR was sampled from a man older than 75 in good health. Input material: blood. V is TRBV7-3 and J is TRBJ2-5; no firm D call. For the CDR3, the DNA is TGTGCCAGCAGCGTAAATCCGAGGGAGACCCAGTACTTC. Its translation: CASSVNPRETQYF.